These T cell receptor beta chains were read from a single sample in a study of T-cell memory formation after mild COVID-19. TCRdb itself ran the 5' RACE reads through MiXCR, one entry per CDR3 protein. Altogether 150,000 to 200,000 distinct CDR3 sequences are present, around 16% being singletons, with the ten largest covering about 1.9%. Sequencing was carried out using PBMCs or a T cell subset sorted from them (not recorded which). The receptor source for this set is an adult woman who had mild COVID-19 (a few samples of this study predate the infection). Cell type and time point are not known. The CDR3 runs from the conserved cysteine through the conserved F or W. Fields, in order: D gene, V gene, clone size, J gene, CDR3 protein, CDR3 DNA. A D gene is named only where the DNA matches it firmly. A clone size is listed for some rows: how often the clone was seen (once, few, many), or a class if it is expanded.

NA	TRBV12-3/TRBV12-4	NA	TRBJ2-3	CASSLTRGSDTQYF	TGTGCCAGCAGTTTAACCAGGGGCTCGGATACGCAGTATTTT
TRBD1	TRBV7-3	many	TRBJ2-1	CASSPDRGLRNEQFF	TGTGCCAGCAGCCCCGACAGGGGGCTTAGGAATGAGCAGTTCTTC
TRBD1	TRBV11-3	NA	TRBJ1-2	CASSKDRANYGYTF	TGTGCCAGCAGTAAAGACAGGGCTAACTATGGCTACACCTTC
NA	TRBV20-1	NA	TRBJ1-1	CSARVRGRDTEAFF	TGCAGTGCTAGAGTCCGGGGAAGGGACACTGAAGCTTTCTTT
NA	TRBV14	NA	TRBJ2-6	CASSQTPGANVLTF	TGTGCCAGCAGCCAGACTCCCGGGGCCAACGTCCTGACTTTC
TRBD2	TRBV4-2	few	TRBJ2-5	CASSQGSGDWIRRDETQYF	TGTGCCAGCAGCCAAGGTAGCGGGGACTGGATTAGGAGGGACGAGACCCAGTACTTC
NA	TRBV9	few	TRBJ1-2	CASSGGGVGITNYGYTF	TGTGCCAGCAGCGGAGGGGGGGTCGGGATCACAAACTATGGCTACACCTTC
NA	TRBV5-6	NA	TRBJ1-5	CASSLFGASNQPQHF	TGTGCCAGCAGCTTGTTCGGGGCGTCAAATCAGCCCCAGCATTTT
TRBD2	TRBV20-1	few	TRBJ2-1	CSAEGLAGIDNEQFF	TGCAGTGCTGAGGGCCTAGCGGGAATCGACAATGAGCAGTTCTTC
TRBD1	TRBV7-9	few	TRBJ1-4	CASSLEGATPNEKLFF	TGTGCCAGCAGCTTAGAGGGGGCCACACCCAATGAAAAACTGTTTTTT
NA	TRBV6-2/TRBV6-3	NA	TRBJ1-5	CASRLQPDQPQHF	TGTGCCAGCAGGCTCCAGCCCGATCAGCCCCAGCATTTT
NA	TRBV20-1	few	TRBJ2-1	CSARDLEQFF	TGCAGTGCTAGAGATCTTGAGCAGTTCTTC
TRBD2	TRBV7-8	few	TRBJ2-1	CASRAGTSAYNEQFF	TGTGCCAGCAGGGCCGGGACTAGCGCCTACAATGAGCAGTTCTTC
NA	TRBV9	few	TRBJ1-1	CASSVGQETPNTEAFF	TGTGCCAGCAGCGTAGGACAGGAAACTCCCAACACTGAAGCTTTCTTT
NA	TRBV7-9	few	TRBJ2-1	CASRPTSNEQFF	TGTGCCAGCAGACCAACAAGCAATGAGCAGTTCTTC
TRBD1	TRBV18	few	TRBJ1-5	CASSRDRERYQPQHF	TGTGCCAGCTCGCGGGACAGGGAACGGTATCAGCCCCAGCATTTT
NA	TRBV20-1	few	TRBJ2-6	CSATGQGLSGANVLTF	TGCAGTGCTACCGGACAGGGACTATCTGGGGCCAACGTCCTGACTTTC
TRBD2	TRBV7-8	NA	TRBJ2-1	CASSSLAGANEQFF	TGTGCCAGCAGCTCACTAGCGGGAGCGAATGAGCAGTTCTTC
TRBD2	TRBV29-1	many	TRBJ2-5	CSVSRLAGGIGYQETQYF	TGCAGCGTTTCTAGACTAGCGGGAGGGATCGGGTACCAAGAGACCCAGTACTTC
TRBD2	TRBV5-1	few	TRBJ2-2	CASSRTSDTGELFF	TGCGCCAGCAGCCGGACTAGCGATACCGGGGAGCTGTTTTTT
TRBD2	TRBV5-1	few	TRBJ2-7	CASSLGSAGGLYEQYF	TGCGCCAGCAGCCTCGGGTCAGCGGGAGGGCTCTACGAGCAGTACTTC
NA	TRBV11-3	NA	TRBJ1-5	CASSPVRFGQPQHF	TGTGCCAGCAGCCCAGTAAGATTTGGGCAGCCCCAGCATTTT
TRBD1	TRBV3-1	many	TRBJ2-7	CASSLGQGVYEQYF	TGTGCCAGCAGCCTAGGACAGGGTGTTTACGAGCAGTACTTC
NA	TRBV20-1	few	TRBJ2-3	CSARDREGVPDTQYF	TGCAGTGCTAGAGACAGGGAAGGCGTCCCAGATACGCAGTATTTT
NA	TRBV4-1	few	TRBJ2-5	CASSQEGGSQETQYF	TGCGCCAGCAGCCAAGAGGGGGGCAGCCAAGAGACCCAGTACTTC
TRBD1	TRBV5-1	few	TRBJ2-2	CASSNPGTGFGELFF	TGCGCCAGCAGCAACCCCGGGACAGGATTCGGGGAGCTGTTTTTT
NA	TRBV19	few	TRBJ2-2	CASTERTNTGELFF	TGTGCCAGTACGGAGCGGACGAACACCGGGGAGCTGTTTTTT
TRBD1	TRBV12-3/TRBV12-4	many	TRBJ2-1	CASSPRDRGGNEQFF	TGTGCCAGCAGTCCCCGGGACAGGGGCGGCAATGAGCAGTTCTTC
TRBD1	TRBV24-1	few	TRBJ2-1	CATSQGLPNEQFF	TGTGCCACCTCACAGGGGTTGCCCAATGAGCAGTTCTTC
TRBD1	TRBV18	few	TRBJ2-1	CASSPVPGQGAVNEQFF	TGTGCCAGCTCACCGGTTCCAGGACAGGGGGCGGTGAATGAGCAGTTCTTC
TRBD2	TRBV5-1	few	TRBJ2-7	CASSVSGTSSYEQYF	TGCGCCAGCAGCGTCTCCGGGACTAGCTCCTACGAGCAGTACTTC
TRBD1	TRBV4-1	NA	TRBJ1-6	CASSQRGTGGADNSPLHF	TGCGCCAGCAGCCAACGAGGGACAGGGGGCGCGGATAATTCACCCCTCCACTTT
TRBD2	TRBV6-5	few	TRBJ2-7	CASSAWVGGSEQYF	TGTGCCAGCAGCGCGTGGGTGGGGGGGTCCGAGCAGTACTTC
NA	TRBV5-1	once	TRBJ1-6	CASSRQESRSYNSPLHF	TGCGCCAGCAGCCGACAGGAGTCGAGATCCTATAATTCACCCCTCCACTTT
NA	TRBV5-1	NA	TRBJ2-1	CASSRGGQGNEQFF	TGCGCCAGCAGCCGCGGGGGCCAAGGGAATGAGCAGTTCTTC
TRBD2	TRBV12-3/TRBV12-4	NA	TRBJ2-1	CASRHAGTSGGRSSYNEQFF	TGTGCCAGCAGACACGCCGGGACTAGCGGGGGGCGAAGCTCCTACAATGAGCAGTTCTTC
NA	TRBV12-3/TRBV12-4	few	TRBJ2-5	CASSLVRGETQYF	TGTGCCAGCAGTTTAGTAAGAGGGGAGACCCAGTACTTC
NA	TRBV5-1	many	TRBJ2-1	CASSSGRNNEQFF	TGCGCCAGCAGCTCTGGACGCAACAATGAGCAGTTCTTC
TRBD2	TRBV7-3	NA	TRBJ2-1	CASSLRRGGNNEQFF	TGTGCCAGCAGCTTAAGGCGGGGGGGTAACAATGAGCAGTTCTTC
TRBD1	TRBV12-3/TRBV12-4	NA	TRBJ2-1	CASSFGRGSYNEQFF	TGTGCCAGCAGTTTTGGCAGGGGGTCCTACAATGAGCAGTTCTTC
TRBD2	TRBV12-3/TRBV12-4	NA	TRBJ2-7	CASSLWGLAGGPYSYEQYF	TGTGCCAGCAGTTTATGGGGACTAGCGGGAGGTCCCTATTCCTACGAGCAGTACTTC
TRBD1	TRBV24-1	many	TRBJ2-1	CATSDPGTGIEQFF	TGTGCCACCAGTGATCCCGGGACAGGGATTGAGCAGTTCTTC
NA	TRBV5-1	NA	TRBJ2-1	CASSLGPFGPVRATYNEQFF	TGCGCCAGCAGCTTGGGCCCCTTTGGCCCTGTGCGGGCCACCTACAATGAGCAGTTCTTC
NA	TRBV19	once	TRBJ1-5	CASSVNRDQPQHF	TGTGCCAGTAGTGTAAACAGGGATCAGCCCCAGCATTTT
TRBD2	TRBV3-1	NA	TRBJ2-7	CASSRSGGSYEQYF	TGTGCCAGCAGCAGAAGCGGGGGGTCCTACGAGCAGTACTTC
NA	TRBV2	few	TRBJ2-7	CASTPTERRRTYEQYF	TGTGCCAGCACTCCCACGGAGCGTCGACGAACCTACGAGCAGTACTTC
NA	TRBV10-3	NA	TRBJ2-2	CAIIGTPNTGELFF	TGTGCCATCATCGGGACTCCGAACACCGGGGAGCTGTTTTTT
NA	TRBV24-1	few	TRBJ2-2	CATSLTNTGELFF	TGTGCCACCAGTCTTACGAACACCGGGGAGCTGTTTTTT
NA	TRBV4-2	NA	TRBJ1-1	CASSQDQGAEAFF	TGTGCCAGCAGCCAAGATCAAGGGGCTGAAGCTTTCTTT
NA	TRBV4-1	few	TRBJ2-3	CASSQWGATDTQYF	TGCGCCAGCAGCCAGTGGGGGGCCACGGATACGCAGTATTTT
NA	TRBV18	NA	TRBJ2-7	CASSLSRYEQYF	TGTGCCAGCTCATTATCTCGCTACGAGCAGTACTTC
NA	TRBV7-3	NA	TRBJ2-7	CASSPQGGSYEQYF	TGTGCCAGCAGCCCCCAGGGGGGATCCTACGAGCAGTACTTC
TRBD1	TRBV12-3/TRBV12-4	NA	TRBJ2-3	CASSYGTGGPDTQYF	TGTGCCAGCAGTTACGGGACAGGGGGCCCTGATACGCAGTATTTT